The subject of this entry is one T cell receptor (beta chain). What it recognizes is unknown. This entry is derived from a study of T cell repertoires in ileal Crohn's disease. Whole-study findings and limits: Every patient over 26.8% clonality showed endoscopic recurrence.

Each sample's TCRB immunosequencing used about 470 nanograms of biopsy DNA. Produced via immunoSEQ multiplex PCR; TCRdb's table is partial and in-frame only. Among around 15,000 clones listed, about 60% were seen once. Germline V CDR1 and CDR2: MNHNY, SVGAGI (reference sequence). Trimming cost V 5 bases and J 4 bases; bases outside gene matches: 8. This CDR3 comprises 15 residues. Sequenced sample: ileal tissue. The rearrangement joins TRBV6-6 to TRBJ1-2; 9 bases map to TRBD1. The receptor was isolated from an adult with Crohn's disease. DNA of the CDR3: TGTGCCAGCAGTAGACAGACAGGGGGAGGCTATGGCTACACCTTC. Protein sequence: CASSRQTGGGYGYTF.